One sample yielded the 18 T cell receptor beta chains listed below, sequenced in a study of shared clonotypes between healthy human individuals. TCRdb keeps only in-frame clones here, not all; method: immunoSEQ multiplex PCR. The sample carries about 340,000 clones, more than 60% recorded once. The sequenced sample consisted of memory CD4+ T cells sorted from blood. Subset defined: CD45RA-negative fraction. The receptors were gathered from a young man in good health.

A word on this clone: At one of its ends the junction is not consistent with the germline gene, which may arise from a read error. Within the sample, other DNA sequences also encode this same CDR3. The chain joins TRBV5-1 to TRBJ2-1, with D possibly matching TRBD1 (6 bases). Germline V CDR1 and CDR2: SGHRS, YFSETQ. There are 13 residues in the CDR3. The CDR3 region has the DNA TGCGCTAGCAGGGACCAGGGGAACAATGAGCAGTTCTTC. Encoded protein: CASRDQGNNEQFF.

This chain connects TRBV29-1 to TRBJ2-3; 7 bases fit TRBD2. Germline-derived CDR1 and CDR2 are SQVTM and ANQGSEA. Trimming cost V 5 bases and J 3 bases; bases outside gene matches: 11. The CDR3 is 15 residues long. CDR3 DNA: TGCAGCGTTCATGGTCCAGCGGGGCTAACAGATACGCAGTATTTT. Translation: CSVHGPAGLTDTQYF.

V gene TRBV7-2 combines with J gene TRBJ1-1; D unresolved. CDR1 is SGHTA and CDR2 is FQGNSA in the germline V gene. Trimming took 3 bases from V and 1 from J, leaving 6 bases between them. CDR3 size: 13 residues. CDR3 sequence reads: CASSFKRNTEAFF. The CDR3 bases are TGTGCCAGCAGCTTCAAAAGGAACACTGAAGCTTTCTTT.

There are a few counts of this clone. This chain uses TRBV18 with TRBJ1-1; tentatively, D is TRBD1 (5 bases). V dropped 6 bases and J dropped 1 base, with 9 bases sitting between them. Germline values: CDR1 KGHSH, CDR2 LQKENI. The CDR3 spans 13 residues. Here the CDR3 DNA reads TGTGCCAGCTCCAGGACACAGAACACTGAAGCTTTCTTT. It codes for CASSRTQNTEAFF.

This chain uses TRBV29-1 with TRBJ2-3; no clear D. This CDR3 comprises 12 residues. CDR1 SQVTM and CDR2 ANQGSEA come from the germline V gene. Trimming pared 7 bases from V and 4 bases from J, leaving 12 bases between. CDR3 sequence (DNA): TGCAGCGCAGATAGGCCCCCAGATACGCAGTATTTT. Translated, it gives CSADRPPDTQYF.

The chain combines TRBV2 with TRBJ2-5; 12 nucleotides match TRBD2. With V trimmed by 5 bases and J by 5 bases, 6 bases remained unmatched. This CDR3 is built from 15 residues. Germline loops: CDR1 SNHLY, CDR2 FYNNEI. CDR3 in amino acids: CASSPLAGGYETQYF. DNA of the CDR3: TGTGCCAGCAGTCCTCTAGCGGGAGGGTATGAGACCCAGTACTTC.

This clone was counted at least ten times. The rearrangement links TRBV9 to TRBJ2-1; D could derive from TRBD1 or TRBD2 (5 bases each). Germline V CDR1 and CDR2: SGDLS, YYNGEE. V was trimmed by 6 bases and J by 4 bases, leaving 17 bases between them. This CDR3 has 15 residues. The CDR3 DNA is TGTGCCAGCACGATCGGGACCGAGCCTTACAATGAGCAGTTCTTC. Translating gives CASTIGTEPYNEQFF.

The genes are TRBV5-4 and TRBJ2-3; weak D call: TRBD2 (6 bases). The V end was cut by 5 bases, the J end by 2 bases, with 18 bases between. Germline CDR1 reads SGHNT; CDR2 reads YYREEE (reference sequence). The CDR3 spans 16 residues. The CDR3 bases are TGTGCCAGCAGACCAGGAGAGCGGGCCTCCACAGATACGCAGTATTTT. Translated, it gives CASRPGERASTDTQYF.

The CDR3 nucleotides read TGCGCCAGCAGCCAAACGTACTCCTTATACAATGAGCAGTTCTTC. Its protein product is CASSQTYSLYNEQFF. The chain uses TRBV4-3 and TRBJ2-1; the D is unclear. The germline CDR1 and CDR2 sequences are LGHNA and YSLEER. V dropped 2 bases and J dropped 4 bases, with 12 bases sitting between them. This CDR3 is 15 amino acids long.

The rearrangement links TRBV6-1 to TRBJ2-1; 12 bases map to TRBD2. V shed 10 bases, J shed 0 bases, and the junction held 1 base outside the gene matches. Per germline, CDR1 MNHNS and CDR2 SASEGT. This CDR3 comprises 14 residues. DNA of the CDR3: TGTGCCACACTAGCGGGAGGCTCCTACAATGAGCAGTTCTTC. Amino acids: CATLAGGSYNEQFF.

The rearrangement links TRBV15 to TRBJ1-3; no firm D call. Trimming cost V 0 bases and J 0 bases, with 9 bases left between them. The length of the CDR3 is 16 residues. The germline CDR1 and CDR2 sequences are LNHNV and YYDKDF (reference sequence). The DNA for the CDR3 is TGTGCCACCAGCAGAGATAGTGGGGACTCTGGAAACACCATATATTTT. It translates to CATSRDSGDSGNTIYF.

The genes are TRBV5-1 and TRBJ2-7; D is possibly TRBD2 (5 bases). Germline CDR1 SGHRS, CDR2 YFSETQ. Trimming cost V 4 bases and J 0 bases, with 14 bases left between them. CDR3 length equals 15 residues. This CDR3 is CASSPDWRSSYEQYF. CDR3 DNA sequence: TGCGCCAGCAGCCCGGACTGGAGAAGCTCCTACGAGCAGTACTTC.

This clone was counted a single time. CDR3 DNA sequence: TGTGCCAGCAGTGAAAGACTCGGGGGCCGCCCAGATACGCAGTATTTT. This translates into CASSERLGGRPDTQYF. V and J are TRBV6-1 and TRBJ2-3, with D possibly called TRBD1 or TRBD2 (6 bases each). V lost 2 bases and J 4 bases, leaving 16 bases between the germline ends. This CDR3 comprises 16 residues. Germline CDR1 MNHNS, CDR2 SASEGT.

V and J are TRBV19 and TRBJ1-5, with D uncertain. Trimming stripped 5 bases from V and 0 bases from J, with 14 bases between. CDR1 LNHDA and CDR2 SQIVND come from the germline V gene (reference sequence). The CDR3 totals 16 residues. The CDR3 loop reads CASSQRTAYSNQPQHF. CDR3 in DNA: TGTGCCAGTAGTCAACGGACGGCCTATAGCAATCAGCCCCAGCATTTT.

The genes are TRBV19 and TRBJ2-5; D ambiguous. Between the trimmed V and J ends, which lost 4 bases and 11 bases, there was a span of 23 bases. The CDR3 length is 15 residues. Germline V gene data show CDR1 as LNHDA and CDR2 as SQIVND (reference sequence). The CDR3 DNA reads TGTGCCAGTAGTACGTCACACACGGGCCGGTCGTCGCAGTACTTC. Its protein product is CASSTSHTGRSSQYF.

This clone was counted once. The CDR3 sequence is CSVEERGANEQYF. The DNA for the CDR3 is TGCAGCGTTGAAGAAAGAGGAGCGAACGAGCAGTACTTC. The chain combines TRBV29-1 with TRBJ2-7; D unresolved. This CDR3 region has 13 residues. Germline CDR1 reads SQVTM; CDR2 reads ANQGSEA. The V and J ends lost 0 bases and 5 bases respectively, with 11 bases between them.

CDR3 DNA: TGTGCCAGCAGCTTAATCGTCACGGGCCGGAGCTACAATGAGCAGTTCTTC. This encodes CASSLIVTGRSYNEQFF. The chain carries TRBV11-2 and TRBJ2-1; no definite D call. CDR3 length: 17 residues. CDR1 SGHAT and CDR2 FQNNGV come from the germline V gene. The V and J ends lost 2 bases and 3 bases respectively, with 17 bases between them.

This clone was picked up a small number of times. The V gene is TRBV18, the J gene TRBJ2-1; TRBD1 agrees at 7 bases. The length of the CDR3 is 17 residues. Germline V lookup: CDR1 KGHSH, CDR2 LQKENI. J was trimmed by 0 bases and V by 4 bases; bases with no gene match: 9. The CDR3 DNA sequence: TGTGCCAGCTCACTGCGACAGGGAGCTGGCTCCTACAATGAGCAGTTCTTC. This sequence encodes CASSLRQGAGSYNEQFF.